This record covers a single TCR beta chain. The data originate from a study of blood T cells in healthy people across ages. A second PCR of roughly 7 to 11 cycles used a sample-barcoded 5' primer and a J-beta primer mix. TCRdb used MiXCR to reprocess the 5' RACE reads, holding one entry per CDR3 protein. The sample includes hundreds of thousands of distinct CDR3 sequences, approximately 30% seen only once; the top ten take 15% to 19%. V shed 6 bases and J shed 1 base, with 12 bases lying between them. The CDR3 has 15 residues. Germline V CDR1 and CDR2: MNHEY, SVGAGI. The chain carries TRBV6-5 and TRBJ2-2; possibly TRBD1 or TRBD2 for D (7 bases each). The sequencing sample was made of blood. The source is a woman of 80 years or more in good health. The CDR3 sequence is CASRAGTVNTGELFF. CDR3 DNA sequence: TGTGCCAGCAGAGCGGGGACAGTGAACACCGGGGAGCTGTTTTTT.